Detailed here is one T cell receptor beta chain. These data are taken from a study of cytomegalovirus exposure and HLA in healthy donors. CDR1 SGHDT and CDR2 YYEEEE come from the germline V gene. V was pared by 0 bases and J by 8 bases, with 21 bases between. This CDR3 is 17 amino acids long. PCR involved 60 Vbeta and 13 Jbeta primers. Sequenced by immunoSEQ multiplex PCR; TCRdb stores in-frame clones only, minus some. The table shows roughly 150,000 clones, with 84% occurring only once. The TCR sequence derives from a young man in good health and CMV-seronegative. The sample taken for sequencing was PBMCs. This chain links TRBV5-6 with TRBJ2-1; a weak D match, TRBD1 (6 bases). The CDR3 sequence: CASSLAPHREGSHEQFF. The CDR3 DNA reads as TGTGCCAGCAGCTTGGCCCCCCACAGGGAAGGGTCCCATGAGCAGTTCTTC.